The 24 T cell receptor beta chains reported below all come from one sample, sequenced in a study of response to subunit inactivated influenza vaccine (dated by TCRdb to 2017 to 2018). Receptor amplification or capture employed RT-PCR. These reads were obtained on an Illumina HiSeq 2500. TCRdb reran the public reads through fastp at Q25 and MiXCR, keeping productive beta chains. Under each unique CDR3 protein, matching rows form one entry showing the most common genes and DNA. The sample table records about 500,000 distinct CDR3 sequences; less than 7.5% of these occur just once. The ten biggest clones cover 10% to 15% of the sample. The source material was PBMCs from blood, sampled 23 months after vaccination. Receptors were obtained from a man aged 50 to 69 who received an inactivated influenza vaccine. Donor details come from another sample of the same person, matched by shared clones.

At least ten counts were recorded for this clonotype. Here the CDR3 reads CASSLRGSETQYF. As DNA, the CDR3 is TGTGCCAGTAGTCTCAGGGGTTCAGAGACCCAGTACTTC. V is TRBV12-3 or TRBV12-4 and J is TRBJ2-5, with D perhaps matching TRBD1 (6 bases). V lost 9 bases, J lost 4 bases, and 15 bases lay in between. The CDR3 is 13 residues long.

This clonotype has just a few counts. The chain joins TRBV6-5 to TRBJ2-7; TRBD2 matches 12 bases. The CDR3 covers 14 residues. The germline V gene has CDR1 MNHEY and CDR2 SVGAGI. V shed 8 bases and J 6 bases; nucleotides not matched to a gene: 8. The CDR3 coding sequence is TGTGCCAGCGGCTACCTAGCGGGAGGGCCCGAGCAGTACTTC. This gives the protein CASGYLAGGPEQYF.

This CDR3 is CASQRFMGPNEQYF. DNA for the CDR3: TGTGCCAGCCAGCGTTTTATGGGCCCCAACGAGCAGTACTTC. The chain carries TRBV2 and TRBJ2-7, with D unresolved. This CDR3 region has 14 residues. V lost 8 bases to trimming and J lost 5 bases, with 19 bases between them. Germline values: CDR1 SNHLY, CDR2 FYNNEI.

The V gene is TRBV5-5, the J gene TRBJ2-7; 8 bases are shared with TRBD1. Looked up from germline, CDR1 is SGHKS and CDR2 is YYEKEE (reference sequence). The V and J ends lost 3 bases and 4 bases, in that order; junction bases with no gene match: 9. The CDR3 consists of 15 residues. CDR3 nucleotide sequence: TGTGCCAGCAGCTACGCGACAGGGGTCCAGTACGAGCAGTACTTC. This codes for CASSYATGVQYEQYF.

This clonotype was picked up a small number of times. V is TRBV25-1 and J is TRBJ2-7; no clear D. This CDR3 is 11 amino acids long. CDR1 is MGHDK and CDR2 is SYGVNS in the germline V gene. Trimming stripped 9 bases from V and 4 bases from J, with 10 bases between. The CDR3 nucleotides are TGTGCCAGACCCCCCCTTTACGAGCAGTACTTC. Its translation is CARPPLYEQYF.

This clonotype was observed at least ten times. The chain carries TRBV7-8 and TRBJ1-2; 9 bases line up with TRBD1. CDR3 length: 12 amino acids. J lost 10 bases, V lost 3 bases, and 3 bases had no gene match. CDR1 is SGHVS, CDR2 FQNEAQ, per germline. The CDR3: CASSLGTGIYTF. Written as DNA, the CDR3 is TGTGCCAGCAGCTTGGGGACAGGGATCTACACCTTC.

This clonotype has more than one count but fewer than ten. The chain recombines TRBV12-3 or TRBV12-4 with TRBJ1-3; D not certain. V was pared by 4 bases and J by 0 bases, with 7 bases between. This CDR3 has 14 amino acids. CDR3 DNA: TGTGCCAGCAGTTCACAAGTCTCTGGAAACACCATATATTTT. Its protein is CASSSQVSGNTIYF.

In this sample, this clonotype turned up many times. This chain links TRBV6-2 or TRBV6-3 with TRBJ2-2; no clear D. The germline V gene encodes CDR1 MNHEY and CDR2 SVGEGT. CDR3 size: 12 residues. Trimming cost V 4 bases and J 1 base, with 1 base left between them. This CDR3 reads CASSWNTGELFF. CDR3 DNA: TGTGCCAGCAGTTGGAACACCGGGGAGCTGTTTTTT.

This chain joins TRBV5-1 and TRBJ1-1, with TRBD1 matching 11 bases. The V gene end was trimmed by 3 bases and the J gene end by 6 bases; junction bases not matched to a gene: 1. CDR3 length equals 13 residues. Looked up from germline, CDR1 is SGHRS and CDR2 is YFSETQ. In DNA form, the CDR3 reads TGCGCCAGCAGCTGGGGACAGGGGGCTGAAGCTTTCTTT. Its protein is CASSWGQGAEAFF.

In nucleotides, the CDR3 is TGTGCCAGTAGCCTCGGCCCCAGCGGGCAGTATTTT. Translated: CASSLGPSGQYF. The V call is TRBV19, the J call TRBJ2-3; the D gene is possibly TRBD2 (5 bases). The CDR3 is 12 residues long. Trimming took off 6 bases at V and 11 bases at J, with 15 bases between the two ends. Looked up from germline, CDR1 is LNHDA and CDR2 is SQIVND (reference sequence).

This clonotype was seen only a few times. The chain has TRBV12-3 or TRBV12-4 and TRBJ2-1, with 11 nucleotides matching TRBD2. This CDR3 is 15 amino acids long. Trimming removed 2 bases from V and 13 bases from J; junction bases left unmatched: 10. CDR3 residues: CASSLTPSGGKHQFF. The CDR3 DNA follows: TGTGCCAGCAGTTTAACCCCTAGCGGGGGGAAACATCAGTTCTTC.

This clonotype showed up many times. This chain links TRBV10-3 with TRBJ1-5, with 9 bases that match TRBD1. CDR1 is ENHRY, CDR2 SYGVKD, per germline. Unmatched junction bases numbered 4, after V lost 8 bases and J lost 5 bases. The CDR3 contains 13 residues. CDR3 residues: CAIGRQGDQPQHF. Here the CDR3 DNA reads TGTGCCATCGGGAGACAGGGGGATCAGCCCCAGCATTTT.

This clonotype showed up just a few times. The chain uses TRBV7-9 and TRBJ2-7; weak D call: TRBD1 (6 bases). Per the germline V gene, CDR1 is SEHNR and CDR2 is FQNEAQ (reference sequence). Trimming stripped 5 bases from V and 3 bases from J, with 11 bases between. The CDR3 covers 13 residues. CDR3 region: CASSGRTDYEQYF. The CDR3 DNA sequence: TGTGCCAGCAGCGGACGGACAGACTACGAGCAGTACTTC.

This clonotype has just one count. The chain joins TRBV28 to TRBJ2-5; no clear D gene. The V gene's germline CDR1 is MDHEN and CDR2 SYDVKM. V lost 3 bases and J 1 base, leaving 9 bases between the germline ends. The CDR3 length is 14 residues. The CDR3 region is CASSFLVAQETQYF. DNA of the CDR3: TGTGCCAGCAGTTTTCTGGTAGCCCAAGAGACCCAGTACTTC.

This clonotype appeared a few times. The V call is TRBV7-9, the J call TRBJ2-5, with no clear D. V lost 5 bases to trimming and J lost 8 bases, with 12 bases between them. The length of the CDR3 is 12 residues. CDR1 and CDR2 (germline): SEHNR, FQNEAQ (reference sequence). The CDR3 bases are TGTGCCAGCAGCCCCACAACCAGAACCCAGTACTTC. This sequence encodes CASSPTTRTQYF.

This clonotype has only a few counts. The chain couples TRBV20-1 to TRBJ2-1; TRBD2 matches 8 bases. The CDR3 has 14 residues. Losses at the gene ends were 3 bases for V and 6 bases for J; bases not matched to a gene: 7. Germline loops: CDR1 DFQATT, CDR2 SNEGSKA (reference sequence). In DNA form, the CDR3 reads TGCAGTGCTAGTTCGGGGGGGGGATCCAATGAGCAGTTCTTC. Its translation: CSASSGGGSNEQFF.

The genes are TRBV20-1 and TRBJ2-7; tentative D call: TRBD2 (5 bases). There are 14 residues in the CDR3. Germline assignment: CDR1 DFQATT and CDR2 SNEGSKA (reference sequence). The V end was cut by 0 bases, the J end by 7 bases, with 16 bases between. CDR3 coding DNA: TGCAGTGCTAGAGATCGGGGTGGTGGTGGAGAGCAGTACTTC. Protein product: CSARDRGGGGEQYF.

This clonotype came up many times. The rearrangement joins TRBV4-3 to TRBJ2-7, with D possibly matching TRBD1 (5 bases). The CDR3 has 16 amino acids. Between the trimmed V and J ends, which lost 0 bases and 0 bases, there was a span of 12 bases. Germline lookup yields CDR1 LGHNA and CDR2 YSLEER. In DNA form, the CDR3 reads TGCGCCAGCAGCCAAGATTTCCAGGGTGGCTCCTACGAGCAGTACTTC. Protein sequence: CASSQDFQGGSYEQYF.

This clonotype was counted between two and nine times. V and J are TRBV20-1 and TRBJ1-1; D gene unclear. Trimming stripped 6 bases from V and 2 bases from J, with 13 bases between. Germline V gives CDR1 DFQATT, CDR2 SNEGSKA (reference sequence). The CDR3 contains 13 residues. The CDR3 protein is CSATPGVNTEAFF. CDR3 sequence (DNA): TGCAGTGCCACGCCAGGCGTCAACACTGAAGCTTTCTTT.

This clonotype was seen a handful of times. This chain links TRBV11-2 with TRBJ2-5; 8 positions match TRBD1. J was trimmed by 2 bases and V by 5 bases; bases with no gene match: 7. The V gene's germline CDR1 is SGHAT and CDR2 FQNNGV. The CDR3 is 15 amino acids. CDR3 sequence: CASSANRDRQETQYF. DNA of the CDR3: TGTGCCAGCAGCGCGAACAGGGACAGGCAAGAGACCCAGTACTTC. The variable domain in full, completed from reference TRBV11-2 and TRBJ2-5, reads EAGVAQSPRYKIIEKRQSVAFWCNPISGHATLYWYQQILGQGPKLLIQFQNNGVVDDSQLPKDRFSAERLKGVDSTLKIQPAKLEDSAVYLCASSANRDRQETQYFGPGTRLLVL.

V and J are TRBV9 and TRBJ2-1; perhaps D is TRBD1 or TRBD2 (5 bases each). V was pared by 3 bases and J by 8 bases, with 12 bases between. This CDR3 has 13 amino acids. Germline V gene data show CDR1 as SGDLS and CDR2 as YYNGEE. The CDR3 loop is CASSESQEDEQFF. The CDR3 DNA is TGTGCCAGCAGCGAGTCACAGGAGGATGAGCAGTTCTTC.

This clonotype has at least ten counts. The V call is TRBV28, the J call TRBJ2-7; 7 bases map to TRBD2. There are 13 residues in the CDR3. Unmatched junction bases numbered 9, after V lost 9 bases and J lost 4 bases. Germline V gene lookup returns CDR1 MDHEN and CDR2 SYDVKM. CDR3 region: CASHGGRSYEQYF. Here the CDR3 DNA reads TGTGCCAGTCACGGGGGGAGATCGTACGAGCAGTACTTC.

The chain links TRBV11-2 to TRBJ2-2; the D gene is possibly TRBD2 (5 bases). The CDR3 runs to 14 residues. The germline V gene has CDR1 SGHAT and CDR2 FQNNGV. V was shortened by 5 bases and J by 4 bases, with 11 bases between the two germline ends. The CDR3, as DNA: TGTGCCAGCAGCCCTCTGCGGGTCACCGGGGAGCTGTTTTTT. It encodes CASSPLRVTGELFF.

In its sample, this clonotype was seen many times. The rearrangement uses TRBV4-2 and TRBJ2-2; weak D call: TRBD2 (6 bases). The CDR3 runs to 16 residues. Trimming removed 0 bases at V and 3 bases at J, with 11 bases between. Germline V gene lookup returns CDR1 LGHNA and CDR2 YNFKEQ. This CDR3 reads CASSQDAWGDTGELFF. CDR3 nucleotide sequence: TGTGCCAGCAGCCAAGACGCCTGGGGGGACACCGGGGAGCTGTTTTTT.